Reported below is one T cell receptor (beta chain). Its antigen is still unknown. Trimming shortened V by 4 bases and J by 5 bases, and 11 bases separated the two germline ends. CDR3 size: 13 residues. Germline assignment: CDR1 SQVTM and CDR2 ANQGSEA. This sample stems from a study of T-cell memory formation after mild COVID-19. At the level of the study: The two donors had largely donor-specific TCR clusters. General study points: SARS-CoV-2 specificity was not confirmed for second-wave clones peaking on day 37. A subset of responding clones appeared in pre-infection memory, suggesting cross-reactive memory joined.

A 5'RACE reaction primed in the constant segment made cDNA libraries of TCR alpha and TCR beta, and these carried sample barcodes and UMIs. From the 5' RACE reads, TCRdb called clonotypes with MiXCR, one entry per CDR3 protein. The sample records under 550,000 distinct CDR3 sequences, 15% to 20% being singletons. The sample was PBMCs or a T cell subset sorted from them (not recorded which). This receptor was taken from an adult woman who had mild COVID-19 (a few samples of this study predate the infection). Cell type and time point are not known. The genes are TRBV29-1 and TRBJ1-4; tentative D call: TRBD1 (5 bases). The CDR3 sequence is CSVGGSWNEKLFF. Here the CDR3 DNA reads TGCAGCGTTGGGGGCAGTTGGAATGAAAAACTGTTTTTT.